This paragraph reports one T cell receptor (beta chain). There are a few counts of this clonotype. Its target antigen remains unknown. No much larger clone exists at a distance of one base, and base qualities are not known. These data originate in a study of T-cell memory formation after mild COVID-19 (dated by TCRdb to 2020 to 2023). For the study in its entirety: Most TCR sequence clusters were specific to one of the two donors. Two young, previously healthy adult volunteers, one female and one male, were included in the cohort. Longitudinal TCRalpha and TCRbeta repertoire sequencing tracked T-cell clones expanding and contracting after mild COVID-19 in two donors. Paper-wide results and their limitations: From day 15 to 85, contracting clones showed balanced CD4/CD8 phenotypes, whereas a second wave of clones that expanded from day 15 to 37 leaned towards CD4+. Contracting CD4+ clones appeared mostly in the CM and EM memory subsets, whereas CD8+ clones were enriched in EMRA. The second-wave clones that peaked on day 37 were not confirmed to be SARS-CoV-2 specific. The detection of some responding clones in pre-infection memory suggests that pre-existing cross-reactive memory T cells joined the SARS-CoV-2 response. Only two mild cases were covered in the study, and larger cohorts including severe cases with pre-infection samples were considered necessary.

V and J are truncated by 3 bases and 3 bases respectively, leaving an intervening sequence of 11 bases. There are 15 amino acids in the CDR3, from cysteine to phenylalanine inclusive. Only CDR3 DNA is held: 45 bases, read in frame from base 1. Instrument used: Illumina NovaSeq 6000. TCRalpha and TCRbeta cDNA libraries were constructed by 5'RACE with constant-segment primers, with sample barcodes and unique molecular identifiers being introduced. Trizol reagent was used to extract RNA from every sample. Libraries were amplified in two PCR steps, with a second sample barcode and Illumina TruSeq adapters added in the second step. Sequencing of the libraries was done on an Illumina NovaSeq, producing 2 x 150 bp paired-end reads. On the study's bioinformatics: With migec v1.2.7, reads were demultiplexed and then collapsed into UMI-guided consensus sequences. Using mixcr v2.1.11, UMI consensuses were aligned to TRA and TRB V and J templates and then assembled into clonotypes. Expanded or contracted clonotypes were those called significant by both edgeR and NoisET, with noise models trained on biological replicates. edgeR calls used a false discovery rate-adjusted p below 0.01 and a log2 fold-change threshold of 1. As an exploratory analysis of dynamics, max-normalized trajectories of the 1000 most abundant clonotypes were examined by PCA with hierarchical clustering. Separately sequenced CD4+ and CD8+ repertoires were used to assign the CD4 or CD8 phenotype of responding clones. The public reads were run again by TCRdb, first through fastp at Q25 and then through MiXCR, and only productive beta chains were kept. Every CDR3 protein is listed once, alongside the most common genes and DNA of its rows. For this entry, the V and J calls and clone size follow TCRdb and not the study's own pipeline. The sample records 210,000 or so distinct CDR3 sequences, approximately 20% of which are singletons. The ten biggest clones cover 2% to 3% of the sample.

Ficoll-Paque density gradient centrifugation was the method used to isolate PBMCs. The clonotype comes from an adult woman who had mild COVID-19 (a few samples of this study predate the infection). The sample titles of this study are shuffled in the database, so cell type and time point are left out; the donor was told from shared clones. The sequenced sample consisted of PBMCs or a T cell subset sorted from them (not recorded which). The V and J segments used are TRBV12-3 or TRBV12-4 and TRBJ2-2; the D segment cannot be called with confidence. The nucleotides read TGTGCCAGCAGTTTTGCCAGCCCCGACACCGGGGAGCTGTTTTTT. Translated, this gives CASSFASPDTGELFF.